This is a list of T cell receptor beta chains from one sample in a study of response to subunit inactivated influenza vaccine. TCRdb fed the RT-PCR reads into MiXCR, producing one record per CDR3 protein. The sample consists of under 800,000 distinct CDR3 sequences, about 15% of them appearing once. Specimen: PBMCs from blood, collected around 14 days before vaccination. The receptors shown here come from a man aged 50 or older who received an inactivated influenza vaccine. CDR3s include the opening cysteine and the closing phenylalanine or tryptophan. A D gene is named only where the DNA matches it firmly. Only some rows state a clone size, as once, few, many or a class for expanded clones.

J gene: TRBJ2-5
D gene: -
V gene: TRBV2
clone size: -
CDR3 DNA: TGTGCCAGCAGTGATGGCTCGGCCCGAGAGACCCAGTACTTC
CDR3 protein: CASSDGSARETQYF

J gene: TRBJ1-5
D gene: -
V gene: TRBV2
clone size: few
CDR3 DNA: TGTGCCAGCACGGCCGTTCAGGGCAATCAGCCCCAGCATTTT
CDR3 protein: CASTAVQGNQPQHF

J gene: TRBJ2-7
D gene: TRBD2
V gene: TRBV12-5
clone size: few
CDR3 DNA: TGTGCTAGTGCCCTGGGGGTAGCGGGAGGTTACGAGCAGTACTTC
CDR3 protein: CASALGVAGGYEQYF

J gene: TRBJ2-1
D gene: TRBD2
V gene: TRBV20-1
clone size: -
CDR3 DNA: TGCAGTGCTAGAGGGGGGACTAGCGGGGTTCTGGATGAGCAGTTCTTC
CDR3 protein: CSARGGTSGVLDEQFF

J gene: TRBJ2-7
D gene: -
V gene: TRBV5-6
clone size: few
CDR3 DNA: TGTGCCAGCAGCTTGCCCAGGAGCTACGAGCAGTACTTC
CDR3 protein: CASSLPRSYEQYF

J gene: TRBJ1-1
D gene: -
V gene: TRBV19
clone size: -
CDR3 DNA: TGTGCCAGTAGTCTCAGGAAGACTGAAGCTTTCTTT
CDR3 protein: CASSLRKTEAFF

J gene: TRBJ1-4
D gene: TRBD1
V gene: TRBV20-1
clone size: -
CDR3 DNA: TGCAGTGCCCAACAGGACAGGGGAAATGAAAAACTGTTTTTT
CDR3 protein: CSAQQDRGNEKLFF

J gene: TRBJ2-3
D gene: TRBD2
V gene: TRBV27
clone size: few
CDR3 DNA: TGTGCCAGCAGTTTTATCGAGCGGGGGGACACAGATACGCAGTATTTT
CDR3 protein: CASSFIERGDTDTQYF

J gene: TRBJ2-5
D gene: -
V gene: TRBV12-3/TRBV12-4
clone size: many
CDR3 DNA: TGTGCCAGCAGTGGGTCGGTAGAGACCCAGTACTTC
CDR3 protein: CASSGSVETQYF

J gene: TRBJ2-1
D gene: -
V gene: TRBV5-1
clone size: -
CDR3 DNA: TGCGCCAGCAGCCAGGGTGGGGCTAGCTCCTACAATGAGCAGTTCTTC
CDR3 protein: CASSQGGASSYNEQFF

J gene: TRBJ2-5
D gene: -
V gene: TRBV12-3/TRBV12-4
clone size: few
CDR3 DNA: TGTGCCAGCAGCTCTCGGGCGAAAGAGACCCAGTACTTC
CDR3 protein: CASSSRAKETQYF

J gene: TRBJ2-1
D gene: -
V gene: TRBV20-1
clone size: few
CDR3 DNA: TGCAGTGCCTCGCGGGGCGTTATAGACAATGAGCAGTTCTTC
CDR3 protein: CSASRGVIDNEQFF

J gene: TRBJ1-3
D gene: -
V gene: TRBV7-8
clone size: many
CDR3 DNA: TGTGCCAGCAGCTTAGGGGGTTCCTCTGGAAACACCATATATTTT
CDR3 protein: CASSLGGSSGNTIYF

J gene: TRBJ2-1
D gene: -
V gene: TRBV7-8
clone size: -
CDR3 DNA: TGTGCCAGCAGCTTGTTTACTGGGGCCTCAGATTACAATGAGCAGTTCTTC
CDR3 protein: CASSLFTGASDYNEQFF

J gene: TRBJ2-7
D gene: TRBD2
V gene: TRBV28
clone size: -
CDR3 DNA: TGTGCCAGCAGTTCTTCTAGCGGGGGGGGTTACGAGCAGTACTTC
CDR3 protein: CASSSSSGGGYEQYF

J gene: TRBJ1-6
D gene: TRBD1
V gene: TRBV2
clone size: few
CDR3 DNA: TGTGCCAGCAGTGGGGGACAGGGATATAATTCACCCCTCCACTTT
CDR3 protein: CASSGGQGYNSPLHF

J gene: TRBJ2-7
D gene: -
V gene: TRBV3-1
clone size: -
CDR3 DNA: TGTGCCAGCAGCCAGACCGGGACTCGCCATTACGAGCAGTACTTC
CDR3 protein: CASSQTGTRHYEQYF

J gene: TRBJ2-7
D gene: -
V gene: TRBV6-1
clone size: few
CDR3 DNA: TGTGCCAGCAGGCCTGTGCGGGACTCCTACGAGCAGTACTTC
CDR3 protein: CASRPVRDSYEQYF

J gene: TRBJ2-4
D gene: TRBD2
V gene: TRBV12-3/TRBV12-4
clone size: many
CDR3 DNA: TGTGCCAGCAGTTCGGGACTAGCGGTCATTCAGTACTTC
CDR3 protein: CASSSGLAVIQYF

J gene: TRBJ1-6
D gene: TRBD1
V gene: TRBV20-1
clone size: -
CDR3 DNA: TGCAGTGCTAGAGAGCGTGGGACAGCTAATTCACCCCTCCACTTT
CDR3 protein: CSARERGTANSPLHF

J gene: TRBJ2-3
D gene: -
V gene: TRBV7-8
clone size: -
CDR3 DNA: TGTGCCAGCAGCCAAGGAAACACAGATACGCAGTATTTT
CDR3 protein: CASSQGNTDTQYF

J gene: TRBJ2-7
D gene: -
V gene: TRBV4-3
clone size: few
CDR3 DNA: TGCGCCAGCAGCCAAGAGACAGCGACTAGCTCCTACGAGCAGTACTTC
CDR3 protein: CASSQETATSSYEQYF

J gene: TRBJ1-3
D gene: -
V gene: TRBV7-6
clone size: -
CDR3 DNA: TGTGCCAGCAGCTTAGCCATCGCAGGGACTGGAAACACCATATATTTT
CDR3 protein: CASSLAIAGTGNTIYF

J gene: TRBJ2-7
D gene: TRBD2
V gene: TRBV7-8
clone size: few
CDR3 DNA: TGTGCCAGCAGCTTCAGAGGTAGCGGGAGCGGGGAGCAGTACTTC
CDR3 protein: CASSFRGSGSGEQYF

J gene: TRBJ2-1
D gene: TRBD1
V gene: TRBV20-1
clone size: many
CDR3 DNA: TGCAGTGCTAGACCGGGACAGCAGAGTGATAATGAGCAGTTCTTC
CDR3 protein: CSARPGQQSDNEQFF

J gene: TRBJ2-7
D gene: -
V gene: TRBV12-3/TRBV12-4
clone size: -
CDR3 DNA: TGTGCCAGCAGTTTGTATCGAAGCTCCTACGAGCAGTACTTC
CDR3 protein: CASSLYRSSYEQYF

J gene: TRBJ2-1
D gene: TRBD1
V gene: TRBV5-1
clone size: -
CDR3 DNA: TGCGCCACCAAGATTTGGACAGGGGGCTCCAATGAGCAGTTCTTC
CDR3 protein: CATKIWTGGSNEQFF

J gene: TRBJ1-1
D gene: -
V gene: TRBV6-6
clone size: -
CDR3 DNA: TGTGCCAGCAGTTACGGGTCGGGGGAAGCTTTCTTT
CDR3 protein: CASSYGSGEAFF

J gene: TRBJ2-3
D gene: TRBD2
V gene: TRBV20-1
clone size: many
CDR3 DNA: TGCAGTGCTAGAGAGACTAGCCAGGCGCAGTATTTT
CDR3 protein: CSARETSQAQYF

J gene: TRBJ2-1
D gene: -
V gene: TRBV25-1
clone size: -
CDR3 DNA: TGTGCCAGCAGTGACCCCCTAGCGTTTACCTACAATGAGCAGTTCTTC
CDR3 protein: CASSDPLAFTYNEQFF

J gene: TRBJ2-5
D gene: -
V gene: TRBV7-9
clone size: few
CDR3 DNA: TGTGCCAGCATCCCTGCACAGCAAGTCCTACTAGAGACCCAGTACTTC
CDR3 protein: CASIPAQQVLLETQYF

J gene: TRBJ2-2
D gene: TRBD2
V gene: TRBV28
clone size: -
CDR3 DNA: TGTGCCACCGTAAATCGGGGCGGGAGTGGTACCGGGGAGCTGTTTTTT
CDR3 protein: CATVNRGGSGTGELFF

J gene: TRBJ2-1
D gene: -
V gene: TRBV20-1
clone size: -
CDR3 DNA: TGCAGTGCTAGAGATCCCTTTTGGGAGGGGGTGAGAGATGAGCAGTTCTTC
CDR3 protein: CSARDPFWEGVRDEQFF

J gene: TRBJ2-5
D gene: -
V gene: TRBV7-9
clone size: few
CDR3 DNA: TGTGCCAGCAGCTTAACCGGTAGTCGGCAAGAGACCCAGTACTTC
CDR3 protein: CASSLTGSRQETQYF

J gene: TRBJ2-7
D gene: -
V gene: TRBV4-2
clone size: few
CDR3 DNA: TGTGCCAGCAGCCAAGAACTTCTCGCCGCAGGGGACGAGCAGTACTTC
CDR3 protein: CASSQELLAAGDEQYF

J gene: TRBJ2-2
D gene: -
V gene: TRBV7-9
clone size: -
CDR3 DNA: TGTGCCAGCAGCTTTAGCGGTTTGAACACCGGGGAGCTGTTTTTT
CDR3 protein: CASSFSGLNTGELFF

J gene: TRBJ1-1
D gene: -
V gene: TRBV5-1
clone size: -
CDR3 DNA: TGCGCCAGCAGCTCCACGGGACCCGTGAACACTGAAGCTTTCTTT
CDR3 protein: CASSSTGPVNTEAFF

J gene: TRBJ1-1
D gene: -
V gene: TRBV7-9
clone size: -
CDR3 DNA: TGTGCCAGCGTCTCGGGGGCCGGGTACACTGAAGCTTTCTTT
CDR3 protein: CASVSGAGYTEAFF

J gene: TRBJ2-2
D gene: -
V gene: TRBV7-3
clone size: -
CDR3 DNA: TGTGCCTGCCGGAGATTAGGGAACCCCACCGGGGAGCTGTTTTTT
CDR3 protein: CACRRLGNPTGELFF

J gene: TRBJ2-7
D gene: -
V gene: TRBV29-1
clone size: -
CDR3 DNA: TGCAGCGTTGATACGGACGAGCAGTACTTC
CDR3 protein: CSVDTDEQYF

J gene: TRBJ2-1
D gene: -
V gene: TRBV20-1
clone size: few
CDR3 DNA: TGCAGTGCTAGGCTTCTTGGGCGAGTAATTTTTAGTGAGCAGTTCTTC
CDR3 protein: CSARLLGRVIFSEQFF

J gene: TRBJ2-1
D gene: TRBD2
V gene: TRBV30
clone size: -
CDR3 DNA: TGTGCCTGGACTCGCGGGAGAGAGGGTGAGCAGTTCTTC
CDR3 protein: CAWTRGREGEQFF

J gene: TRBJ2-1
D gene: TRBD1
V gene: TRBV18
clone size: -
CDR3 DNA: TGTGCCAGCTCACGGTCCGGGACAGGGGTTGGGGAGCAGTTCTTC
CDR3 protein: CASSRSGTGVGEQFF

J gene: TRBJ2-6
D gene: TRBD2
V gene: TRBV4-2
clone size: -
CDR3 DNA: TGTGCCAGCAGCCCCCAGGCGGGAGAGCTTGGGGCCAACGTCCTGACTTTC
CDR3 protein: CASSPQAGELGANVLTF

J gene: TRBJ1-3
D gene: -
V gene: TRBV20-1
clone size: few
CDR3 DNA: TGCAGTGCTAGAGATCTCAGGGGCGCGGGAAACACCATATATTTT
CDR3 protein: CSARDLRGAGNTIYF

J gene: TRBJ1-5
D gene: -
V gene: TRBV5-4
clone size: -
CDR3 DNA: TGTGCCAGCAGCTTCGAGCTCAATCAGCCCCAGCATTTT
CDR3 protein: CASSFELNQPQHF

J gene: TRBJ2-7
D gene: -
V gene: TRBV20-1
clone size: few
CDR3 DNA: TGCAGTGCTAGGGCACCGGGACGGAAGACCTACGAGCAGTACTTC
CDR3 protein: CSARAPGRKTYEQYF

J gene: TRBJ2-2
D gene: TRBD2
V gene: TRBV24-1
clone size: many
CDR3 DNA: TGTGCCACCAGTGATCCTAGCGGGATGAACACCGGGGAGCTGTTTTTT
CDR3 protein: CATSDPSGMNTGELFF

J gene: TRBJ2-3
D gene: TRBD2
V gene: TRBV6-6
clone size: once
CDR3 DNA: TGTGCCAGCAATCGCGGGGGTGATACGCAGTATTTT
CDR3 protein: CASNRGGDTQYF

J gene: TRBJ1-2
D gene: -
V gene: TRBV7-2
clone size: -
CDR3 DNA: TGTGCCAGCAGCTTAGGGCAGGAGGCTGGCTACACCTTC
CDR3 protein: CASSLGQEAGYTF

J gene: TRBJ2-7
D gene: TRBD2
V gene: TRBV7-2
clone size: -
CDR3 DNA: TGTGCCAGCAGGTCTAGCGGGGGGGCATCAGGCGAGCAGTACTTC
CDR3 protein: CASRSSGGASGEQYF

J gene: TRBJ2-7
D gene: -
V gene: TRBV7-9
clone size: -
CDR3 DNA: TGTGCCAGCAGCTTACCTAATACCTACGAGCAGTACTTC
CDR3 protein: CASSLPNTYEQYF

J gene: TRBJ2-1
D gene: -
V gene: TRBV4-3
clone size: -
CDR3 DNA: TGCGCCAGCAGCCAAGTGGAGGACAATGAGCAGTTCTTC
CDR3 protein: CASSQVEDNEQFF

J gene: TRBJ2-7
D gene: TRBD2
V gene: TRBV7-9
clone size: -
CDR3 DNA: TGTGCCAGCAGCTCCCCGGGACTAGCTCCGGGCGAGCAGTACTTC
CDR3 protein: CASSSPGLAPGEQYF